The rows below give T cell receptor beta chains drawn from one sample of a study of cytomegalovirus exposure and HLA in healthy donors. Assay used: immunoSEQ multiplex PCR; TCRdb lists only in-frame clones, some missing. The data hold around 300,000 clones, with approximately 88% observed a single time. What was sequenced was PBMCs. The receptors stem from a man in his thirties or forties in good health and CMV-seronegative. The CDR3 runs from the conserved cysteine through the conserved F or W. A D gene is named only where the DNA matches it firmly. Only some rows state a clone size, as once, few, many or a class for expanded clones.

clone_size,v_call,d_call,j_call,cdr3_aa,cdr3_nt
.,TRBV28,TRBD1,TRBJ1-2,CASRRGQNYGYTF,TGTGCCAGCAGGAGGGGACAGAACTATGGCTACACCTTC
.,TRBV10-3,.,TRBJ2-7,CAISESFSPSAGEQYF,TGTGCCATCAGTGAGTCTTTTTCTCCTTCGGCGGGCGAGCAGTACTTC
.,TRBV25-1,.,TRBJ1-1,CASSELYGSLTEAFF,TGTGCCAGCAGTGAATTGTACGGTTCTCTCACTGAAGCTTTCTTT
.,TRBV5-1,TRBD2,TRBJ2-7,CASSPPGGTSEAYEQYF,TGCGCCAGCAGCCCCCCCGGCGGGACTAGCGAAGCCTACGAGCAGTACTTC
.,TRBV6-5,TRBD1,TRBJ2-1,CASRDRAADNEQFF,TGTGCCAGCAGGGACAGGGCAGCGGACAATGAGCAGTTCTTC
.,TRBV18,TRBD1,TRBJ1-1,CASSPPRAGGTYTEAFF,TGTGCCAGCTCACCACCGAGGGCAGGGGGAACGTACACTGAAGCTTTCTTT
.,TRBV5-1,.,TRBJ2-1,CASSLRGSYNEQFF,TGCGCCAGCAGCTTGAGGGGGTCCTACAATGAGCAGTTCTTC
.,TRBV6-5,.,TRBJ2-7,CASSLLDDEQYF,TGTGCCAGCAGTTTGCTAGACGACGAGCAGTACTTC
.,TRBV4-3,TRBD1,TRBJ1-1,CASSQDHFGTGVLYTEAFF,TGCGCCAGCAGCCAAGATCACTTCGGGACAGGGGTTTTGTACACTGAAGCTTTCTTT
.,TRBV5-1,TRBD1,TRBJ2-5,CASSFLGTASETQYF,TGCGCCAGCAGCTTCCTAGGGACAGCAAGCGAGACCCAGTACTTC
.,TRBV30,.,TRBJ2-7,CAWSPGYEQYF,TGTGCCTGGAGTCCCGGGTACGAGCAGTACTTC
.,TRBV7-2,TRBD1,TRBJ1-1,CASSSDRGHTEAFF,TGTGCCAGCAGCTCGGACAGGGGGCACACTGAAGCTTTCTTT
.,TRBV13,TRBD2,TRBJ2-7,CASRQSGTAYYEQYF,TGTGCCAGCAGGCAGAGCGGGACGGCTTACTACGAGCAGTACTTC
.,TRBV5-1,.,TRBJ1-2,CASSLVSYGYTF,TGCGCCAGCAGCTTGGTGTCTTATGGCTACACCTTC
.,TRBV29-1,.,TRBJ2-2,CSVESRGNTGELFF,TGCAGCGTTGAATCGCGCGGTAACACCGGGGAGCTGTTTTTT
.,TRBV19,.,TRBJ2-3,CASSSRGVSTDTQYF,TGTGCCAGTAGTTCGCGCGGGGTGAGCACAGATACGCAGTATTTT
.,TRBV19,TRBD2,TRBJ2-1,CASSVLGLAVEQFF,TGTGCCAGTAGCGTCTTGGGACTAGCGGTTGAGCAGTTCTTC
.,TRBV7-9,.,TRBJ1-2,CATPVDYGYTF,TGTGCCACCCCGGTAGACTATGGCTACACCTTC
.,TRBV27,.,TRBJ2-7,CASSLREGGSYEQYF,TGTGCCAGCAGTCTAAGGGAGGGGGGCTCCTACGAGCAGTACTTC
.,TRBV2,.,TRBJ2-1,CAKGLRSAYNEQFF,TGTGCCAAGGGGCTGAGGTCGGCCTACAATGAGCAGTTCTTC
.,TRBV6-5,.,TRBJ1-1,CASTIRGSSTEAFF,TGTGCCAGCACGATCAGGGGTAGTAGCACTGAAGCTTTCTTT
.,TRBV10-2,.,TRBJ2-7,CASSELGTGYEQYF,TGCGCCAGCAGTGAGTTAGGAACAGGCTACGAGCAGTACTTC
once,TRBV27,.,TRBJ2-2,CASSFGVANTGELFF,TGTGCCAGCAGTTTCGGGGTAGCGAACACCGGGGAGCTGTTTTTT
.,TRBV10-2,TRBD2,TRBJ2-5,CASSETRLAGGQETQYF,TGCGCCAGCAGTGAGACGAGACTAGCGGGGGGGCAAGAGACCCAGTACTTC